These 13 T cell receptor beta chains were all obtained from the same sample, sequenced in a study of T cells after yellow fever vaccination (dated by TCRdb to the late 2010s). The sample's treatment or condition label, in plain terms: live attenuated yellow fever vaccine strain. The library came from 5' RACE. Sequencing was carried out with an Illumina HiSeq 2500. TCRdb reprocessed the public reads (quality trimming at Q25 with fastp, clone calling with MiXCR) and kept in-frame beta chains. CDR3 protein sequences are deduplicated, and each keeps its most common genes and DNA. Counted in this sample were 300,000 or so distinct CDR3 sequences; 13% of them appeared once. The ten most abundant clones make up roughly 0.5% of the sample. The sample here was CD4+ T cells sorted from PBMCs, taken 45 days after the yellow fever booster vaccination. These receptors originate from a man between 25 and 39 years old who received the YFV17D yellow fever vaccine.

The rearrangement links TRBV15 to TRBJ2-1, with 13 bases lining up with TRBD2. The length of the CDR3 is 15 residues. J was trimmed by 9 bases and V by 5 bases; bases with no gene match: 7. CDR1 and CDR2 from the germline V gene are LNHNV and YYDKDF (reference sequence). The CDR3 reads CATSPTSGRAGEQFF. DNA of the CDR3: TGTGCCACCAGCCCTACTAGCGGGAGGGCTGGTGAGCAGTTCTTC.

This clonotype was seen more than once but under ten times. CDR3 DNA: TGCGCCAGCAGCCGAAGTCCCGATTCTGAGACCCAGTACTTC. It is translated as CASSRSPDSETQYF. The J gene is TRBJ2-5, the V gene TRBV4-3; unclear D gene. CDR1 is LGHNA and CDR2 is YSLEER in the germline V gene. Trimming cost V 4 bases and J 5 bases, with 14 bases left between them. This CDR3 contains 14 residues.

This clonotype showed up just a few times. V gene TRBV6-1 combines with J gene TRBJ2-1; the D gene is possibly TRBD2 (5 bases). V lost 7 bases to trimming and J lost 9 bases, with 16 bases between them. The CDR3 runs to 13 residues. Germline-derived CDR1 and CDR2 are MNHNS and SASEGT. The chain's CDR3 is CASTWERASEQFF. The CDR3 coding sequence is TGTGCCAGCACCTGGGAGAGGGCGAGTGAGCAGTTCTTC.

This clonotype was counted between two and nine times. CDR3 coding DNA: TGTGCCACCAGCAGAGCGGACAGGGCGACCGGGGAGCTGTTTTTT. Translating it yields CATSRADRATGELFF. The chain recombines TRBV15 with TRBJ2-2; 8 nucleotides match TRBD1. CDR3 length: 15 residues. The ends lost 1 base at V and 5 bases at J; junction bases unmatched: 3. Germline CDR1 reads LNHNV; CDR2 reads YYDKDF (reference sequence).

CDR3 in amino acids: CASSQVARRGEQYF. DNA for the CDR3: TGTGCCAGCAGCCAAGTCGCGCGCCGGGGCGAGCAGTACTTC. V and J are TRBV14 and TRBJ2-7; tentatively, D is TRBD2 (5 bases). Deletions cut 1 base from V and 6 bases from J, with 13 bases between. Germline CDR1 reads SGHDN; CDR2 reads FVKESK. The CDR3 consists of 14 residues.

This clonotype has more than one count but fewer than ten. The gene calls are TRBV20-1 and TRBJ2-7, with 9 positions matching TRBD2. This CDR3 spans 15 amino acids. The germline V gene encodes CDR1 DFQATT and CDR2 SNEGSKA (reference sequence). V trimming: 0 bases; J trimming: 5 bases; junction bases outside the gene matches: 8. CDR3: CSARDGGRARNEQYF. The CDR3 nucleotides read TGCAGTGCTAGAGATGGCGGGAGGGCCCGAAACGAGCAGTACTTC.

Concerning this clonotype itself: Since the CDR3 does not end with the conserved phenylalanine or tryptophan, this likely comes from a read error. V gene TRBV9 combines with J gene TRBJ2-1, with D tentatively TRBD2 (5 bases). This CDR3 has 14 amino acids. V lost 5 bases and J 3 bases, leaving 12 bases between the germline ends. Germline V gene data show CDR1 as SGDLS and CDR2 as YYNGEE. CDR3 DNA: TGTGCCAGCAGGGGATCGGGGAACTACAATGAGCAGTTCTAC. It encodes CASRGSGNYNEQFY.

This clonotype was seen more than once but under ten times. The rearrangement links TRBV18 to TRBJ2-3; tentatively, D is TRBD1 (6 bases). V lost 2 bases, J lost 0 bases, and 30 bases lay in between. The germline V gene has CDR1 KGHSH and CDR2 LQKENI. The CDR3 is made up of 22 amino acids. CDR3 sequence: CASSPMLRTAPTSRSSTDTQYF. The CDR3 nucleotides are TGTGCCAGCTCACCAATGTTAAGGACAGCGCCTACGTCTCGATCTAGCACAGATACGCAGTATTTT.

The sample holds a few counts of this clonotype. V is TRBV9 and J is TRBJ2-2; maybe TRBD1 (5 bases). Germline V gene data show CDR1 as SGDLS and CDR2 as YYNGEE. The germline V and J ends were trimmed by 0 bases and 2 bases, with 11 bases remaining between them. This CDR3 has 16 amino acids. CDR3 coding DNA: TGTGCCAGCAGCGTAGATAGGGGATCAAACACCGGGGAGCTGTTTTTT. Its translation: CASSVDRGSNTGELFF.

This clonotype was recorded a few times. This chain joins TRBV20-1 and TRBJ1-4; 7 bases line up with TRBD1. With 3 bases clipped from V and 4 bases from J, the junction kept 2 bases outside the gene matches. This CDR3 has 13 residues. Germline CDR1 is DFQATT and CDR2 is SNEGSKA (reference sequence). The CDR3 nucleotides are TGCAGTGCTAGTGGACAGGTTAATGAAAAACTGTTTTTT. Translation: CSASGQVNEKLFF.

This clonotype showed up just a few times. This chain connects TRBV29-1 to TRBJ2-1; D remains unclear. This CDR3 is built from 12 residues. Germline V lookup: CDR1 SQVTM, CDR2 ANQGSEA. V was cut by 6 bases and J by 7 bases, with 13 bases left in between. The DNA of the CDR3 is TGCAGCGTGGACGCCCTGGGAAATGAGCAGTTCTTC. It is translated as CSVDALGNEQFF.

This chain connects TRBV29-1 to TRBJ2-5; D call uncertain. Trimming removed 6 bases at V and 5 bases at J, with 13 bases between. The length of the CDR3 is 12 residues. The germline CDR1 and CDR2 sequences are SQVTM and ANQGSEA. CDR3 nucleotides: TGCAGCGTGTGGTCCCTGAAGGAGACCCAGTACTTC. Its translation is CSVWSLKETQYF.

This clonotype was found many times. The chain has TRBV2 and TRBJ2-7; D gene uncertain. Germline V CDR1 and CDR2: SNHLY, FYNNEI. The CDR3 spans 12 residues. Deletions cut 11 bases from V and 2 bases from J, with 13 bases between. In DNA, the CDR3 is TGTGCCCAGATAGCAGGACCCTACGAGCAGTACTTC. As protein: CAQIAGPYEQYF.